A single sample gave rise to the 30 T cell receptor beta chains below, sequenced in a study of response to subunit inactivated influenza vaccine. MiXCR, applied by TCRdb to the RT-PCR reads, yields one record per CDR3 protein. The table has roughly 570,000 distinct CDR3 sequences, 13% seen once; the top ten hold roughly 14%. The specimen was PBMCs from blood, collected about 40 days after vaccination. These TCRs come from a man aged 50 to 60 who received an inactivated influenza vaccine.

The chain is built from TRBV28 and TRBJ2-1; D might be TRBD1 or TRBD2, each matching 5 bases. There are 17 residues in the CDR3. Between the trimmed V and J ends, which lost 6 bases and 0 bases, there was a span of 18 bases. Germline CDR1 MDHEN, CDR2 SYDVKM. CDR3 region: CASRPSGTHSSYNEQFF. The CDR3 DNA sequence: TGTGCCAGCAGACCATCCGGGACGCACAGCTCCTACAATGAGCAGTTCTTC. Together with reference TRBV28 and TRBJ2-1, the CDR3 gives the full variable domain: DVKVTQSSRYLVKRTGEKVFLECVQDMDHENMFWYRQDPGLGLRLIYFSYDVKMKEKGDIPEGYSVSREKKERFSLILESASTNQTSMYLCASRPSGTHSSYNEQFFGPGTRLTVL.

The rearrangement joins TRBV14 to TRBJ2-5; 9 positions match TRBD2. Trimming cost V 9 bases and J 3 bases; bases outside gene matches: 11. Germline CDR1 SGHDN, CDR2 FVKESK. The CDR3 is 15 residues long. CDR3 bases: TGTGCCAGGAGCTTTCGGACTAGCGTAAAAGAGACCCAGTACTTC. The encoded protein is CARSFRTSVKETQYF.

The table lists this clonotype with a few counts. J is TRBJ2-7 and V is TRBV20-1; 9 nucleotides align to TRBD2. V lost 5 bases, J lost 7 bases, and 15 bases stayed unmatched. From germline, CDR1 is DFQATT and CDR2 SNEGSKA (reference sequence). CDR3 size: 15 residues. CDR3 in amino acids: CSALKGGGRAGEQYF. CDR3 DNA: TGCAGTGCTCTAAAGGGTGGCGGGAGGGCCGGGGAGCAGTACTTC.

The table lists this clonotype with a few counts. The J gene is TRBJ2-5, the V gene TRBV20-1; tentative D call: TRBD2 (6 bases). Germline CDR1 and CDR2: DFQATT and SNEGSKA (reference sequence). This CDR3 contains 13 residues. CDR3 nucleotide sequence: TGCAGCCCCCGGAGGGGACGCGAAGAGACCCAGTACTTC. Its translation is CSPRRGREETQYF.

The chain recombines TRBV13 with TRBJ2-1, with a tentative D call TRBD1 (6 bases). The V end lost 5 bases, the J end lost 8 bases, and 25 bases lay between the germline ends. The germline gives CDR1 PRHDT, CDR2 FYEKMQ (reference sequence). The CDR3 totals 17 residues. The CDR3 loop reads CASSPTWGHRDADEQFF. Here the CDR3 DNA reads TGTGCCAGCAGCCCAACCTGGGGACACCGAGATGCCGATGAGCAGTTCTTC.

The rearrangement uses TRBV5-6 and TRBJ2-2; no definite D call. The CDR3 is made up of 15 amino acids. The V end lost 1 base, the J end lost 5 bases, and 12 bases lay between the germline ends. CDR1 and CDR2 (germline): SGHDT, YYEEEE. The chain's CDR3 is CASSLFRVDTGELFF. For the CDR3, the DNA is TGTGCCAGCAGCTTGTTCCGGGTAGATACCGGGGAGCTGTTTTTT.

This chain uses TRBV21-1 with TRBJ2-7; the D call TRBD2 from the table was never checked on the DNA. TRBV21-1 corresponds to a pseudogene. The CDR3 contains 16 residues. The CDR3 sequence: CASSSLGSGRMDEQYF. For the CDR3, the DNA is TGTGCCAGCAGCAGCCTCGGAAGCGGGAGAATGGACGAGCAGTACTTC.

V is TRBV10-2 and J is TRBJ2-1; D may correspond to TRBD1 or TRBD2 (5 bases each). The CDR3 has 16 residues. Trimming cost V 4 bases and J 2 bases, with 15 bases left between them. From germline, CDR1 is WSHSY and CDR2 SAAADI. The chain's CDR3 is CASSGGAGVAYNEQFF. The CDR3 region has the DNA TGCGCCAGCAGTGGAGGGGCAGGAGTTGCCTACAATGAGCAGTTCTTC.

This chain connects TRBV5-1 to TRBJ2-1, with 9 bases aligning to TRBD1. This CDR3 spans 16 amino acids. CDR1 is SGHRS, CDR2 YFSETQ, per germline. The V gene end was trimmed by 1 base and the J gene end by 4 bases; junction bases not matched to a gene: 6. This chain's CDR3 is CASSLRPGQGYNEQFF. CDR3 sequence (DNA): TGCGCCAGCAGCTTGAGACCGGGACAGGGTTACAATGAGCAGTTCTTC.

The sample holds many counts of this clonotype. For the CDR3, the DNA is TGCGCCAGCTCAGGTGGGGCTAGCGGGGTTTTCTGGAATGAGCAGTTCTTC. Protein product: CASSGGASGVFWNEQFF. This chain uses TRBV5-1 with TRBJ2-1, with TRBD2 matching 9 bases. Germline V gene data show CDR1 as SGHRS and CDR2 as YFSETQ. The CDR3 is made up of 17 amino acids. Trimming at V came to 7 bases and at J to 7 bases, leaving 18 bases not matched to a gene.

V usage is TRBV12-3 or TRBV12-4 and J usage is TRBJ1-6; tentative D call: TRBD1 (5 bases). Trimming removed 3 bases from V and 6 bases from J, with 15 bases in between. The CDR3 is 16 amino acids. Written as DNA, the CDR3 is TGTGCCAGCAGTTTGTCTCGGGGGTTAGGTAATTCACCCCTCCACTTT. This codes for CASSLSRGLGNSPLHF.

This clonotype was seen a few times. The chain couples TRBV12-3 or TRBV12-4 to TRBJ2-2; possible D gene TRBD1, 6 bases. V was trimmed by 6 bases and J by 8 bases, leaving 10 bases between them. There are 12 residues in the CDR3. CDR3 sequence (DNA): TGTGCCAGCAGGGGGGCCCTGGGGGAGCTGTTTTTT. This translates into CASRGALGELFF.

This chain links TRBV9 with TRBJ2-2, with D hard to call. Germline CDR1 reads SGDLS; CDR2 reads YYNGEE. V shed 0 bases and J shed 4 bases, with 10 bases lying between them. The CDR3 runs to 15 residues. The CDR3, as DNA: TGTGCCAGCAGCGTAGTCAGCCAGACCACCGGGGAGCTGTTTTTT. Translated: CASSVVSQTTGELFF.

The CDR3 sequence is CASSLPGGVHSNQPQHF. The CDR3 DNA sequence: TGTGCCAGCAGTTTACCAGGGGGTGTCCATAGCAATCAGCCCCAGCATTTT. The chain recombines TRBV28 with TRBJ1-5, with TRBD1 matching over 7 bases. Trimming cost V 2 bases and J 0 bases; bases outside gene matches: 7. Germline V lookup: CDR1 MDHEN, CDR2 SYDVKM. The CDR3 runs 17 residues.

The chain recombines TRBV11-2 with TRBJ2-7; tentative D call: TRBD1 (5 bases). The V end was cut by 5 bases, the J end by 5 bases, with 13 bases between. The CDR3 covers 13 residues. Germline loops: CDR1 SGHAT, CDR2 FQNNGV. The CDR3: CASSPAGIHEQYF. As DNA, the CDR3 is TGTGCCAGCAGCCCCGCAGGGATCCACGAGCAGTACTTC.

The chain has TRBV5-1 and TRBJ2-3; possibly TRBD1 or TRBD2 for D (5 bases each). Trimming shortened V by 5 bases and J by 4 bases, and 14 bases separated the two germline ends. Germline V gene sequence: CDR1 SGHRS, CDR2 YFSETQ. This CDR3 has 14 residues. CDR3: CASSPGTNSDTQYF. The DNA for the CDR3 is TGCGCCAGCAGTCCCGGGACGAACTCAGATACGCAGTATTTT.

This clonotype was counted between two and nine times. Here the CDR3 DNA reads TGTGCCAGCAGCCGTGACAAGCTCTCCTACAATGAGCAGTTCTTC. This codes for CASSRDKLSYNEQFF. The chain has TRBV28 and TRBJ2-1; D gene ambiguous. CDR1 and CDR2 (germline): MDHEN, SYDVKM. The CDR3 spans 15 residues. V was shortened by 6 bases and J by 0 bases, with 12 bases between the two germline ends.

In this sample, this clonotype turned up a few times. This chain connects TRBV20-1 to TRBJ2-5, with 9 bases that match TRBD2. CDR3 length: 12 residues. V was pared by 6 bases and J by 5 bases, with 4 bases of the junction left unmatched. The V gene's germline CDR1 is DFQATT and CDR2 SNEGSKA (reference sequence). The CDR3 region is CSALAGLETQYF. In DNA, the CDR3 is TGCAGTGCCCTAGCGGGGTTGGAGACCCAGTACTTC.

This clonotype has more than one count but fewer than ten. CDR3 amino acids: CSARVSKSYEQYF. The CDR3 coding sequence is TGCAGTGCTAGAGTGTCAAAGTCCTACGAGCAGTACTTC. The chain recombines TRBV20-1 with TRBJ2-7; D is unresolved. This CDR3 spans 13 amino acids. V gave up 1 base and J gave up 1 base, with 8 bases separating them. The germline CDR1 and CDR2 sequences are DFQATT and SNEGSKA (reference sequence).

This clonotype was counted at least ten times. The rearrangement links TRBV6-1 to TRBJ2-4; TRBD1 agrees at 7 bases. This CDR3 spans 16 amino acids. Germline V CDR1 and CDR2: MNHNS, SASEGT. V was pared by 6 bases and J by 0 bases, with 8 bases of the junction left unmatched. DNA of the CDR3: TGTGCCAGCAGGGCAGGGACAGACCTAGCCAAAAACATTCAGTACTTC. Encoded protein: CASRAGTDLAKNIQYF.

CDR3 loop: CSARPSGTRQRSYNEQFF. As DNA, the CDR3 is TGCAGTGCTAGGCCCTCCGGGACTAGACAACGCTCCTACAATGAGCAGTTCTTC. The rearrangement links TRBV20-1 to TRBJ2-1; 8 bases fit TRBD2. The germline V gene has CDR1 DFQATT and CDR2 SNEGSKA (reference sequence). V shed 3 bases and J 0 bases; nucleotides not matched to a gene: 13. This CDR3 has 18 amino acids.

This clonotype was detected only a few times. The chain couples TRBV12-1 to TRBJ2-1; the table's D call, TRBD1, has no DNA check behind it. TRBV12-1 is shown as a pseudogene. The CDR3 length is 16 residues. The CDR3 DNA reads as TGTGCCAGCAGCGCCGCGCACAGGGGGATAGGCAATGAGCAGTTCTTC. Its translation is CASSAAHRGIGNEQFF.

This clonotype was recorded at least ten times. This chain connects TRBV4-2 to TRBJ2-5; maybe TRBD2 (6 bases). The CDR3 totals 16 residues. The V end was cut by 4 bases, the J end by 3 bases, with 18 bases between. Germline CDR1 and CDR2: LGHNA and YNFKEQ. DNA of the CDR3: TGTGCCAGCAGCCCCGGGGCAGGAGGGCTGAAAGAGACCCAGTACTTC. Translated, it gives CASSPGAGGLKETQYF.

This chain links TRBV20-1 with TRBJ2-1; D call uncertain. With 5 bases removed from V and 4 bases from J, the gap between germline ends came to 6 bases. CDR3 size: 11 residues. The V gene's germline CDR1 is DFQATT and CDR2 SNEGSKA (reference sequence). The CDR3 DNA is TGCAGTGCTGACATATACAATGAGCAGTTCTTC. It is translated as CSADIYNEQFF.

The J gene is TRBJ2-5, the V gene TRBV27; tentative D call: TRBD2 (6 bases). The CDR3 sequence is 13 residues long. The V and J ends lost 5 bases and 3 bases respectively, with 10 bases between them. Germline lookup yields CDR1 MNHEY and CDR2 SMNVEV (reference sequence). This CDR3 is CASSSSGEETQYF. The CDR3 bases are TGTGCCAGCAGTAGCTCGGGGGAAGAGACCCAGTACTTC.

This clonotype has a handful of counts. V usage is TRBV20-1 and J usage is TRBJ2-5; 11 bases line up with TRBD2. This CDR3 region has 11 residues. Germline CDR1 reads DFQATT; CDR2 reads SNEGSKA (reference sequence). The CDR3 DNA sequence: TGCGGGGGACTAGCGGAAGAGACCCAGTACTTC. It encodes CGGLAEETQYF.

The sample holds a few counts of this clonotype. The chain links TRBV15 to TRBJ1-1; 7 bases fit TRBD1. Germline CDR1 reads LNHNV; CDR2 reads YYDKDF (reference sequence). The CDR3 extends over 15 amino acids. Germline trimming cut 0 bases from V and 10 bases from J; bases unmatched to any gene: 11. This CDR3 reads CATSRELDYRGRAFF. CDR3 in DNA: TGTGCCACCAGCAGAGAGCTGGACTACAGGGGTCGAGCTTTCTTT.

In this sample, this clonotype turned up a few times. This sequence joins TRBV29-1 and TRBJ2-1; D possibly uses TRBD1 or TRBD2 (6 bases each). The CDR3 is 14 residues long. Germline-derived CDR1 and CDR2 are SQVTM and ANQGSEA. V gave up 5 bases and J gave up 0 bases, with 11 bases separating them. The DNA of the CDR3 is TGCAGCGTTACCGGAGGGGGCTCCTACAATGAGCAGTTCTTC. This sequence encodes CSVTGGGSYNEQFF.

There are a few counts of this clonotype. The rearrangement links TRBV20-1 to TRBJ1-5; 9 positions agree with TRBD1. The junction had 7 bases not matched to a gene; V was cut back by 4 bases and J by 9 bases. Per germline, CDR1 DFQATT and CDR2 SNEGSKA (reference sequence). There are 13 residues in the CDR3. CDR3 coding DNA: TGCAGTGCTAATGACAGGGGGTATCGGCCCCAGCATTTT. It specifies CSANDRGYRPQHF.

This clonotype was observed at least ten times. The chain is built from TRBV5-1 and TRBJ1-1, with 7 bases matching TRBD1. Germline V lookup: CDR1 SGHRS, CDR2 YFSETQ. V lost 6 bases, J lost 0 bases, and 5 bases stayed unmatched. The CDR3 has 14 residues. CDR3 sequence (DNA): TGCGCCAGCAAAGCCGGGACAGTGAACACTGAAGCTTTCTTT. This translates into CASKAGTVNTEAFF.